Presented here are 8 T cell receptor beta chains from one specimen sequenced in a study of blood T cell repertoires in COVID-19. The repertoire was sequenced with immunoSEQ multiplex PCR; TCRdb's copy has only in-frame clones and lacks some. The sample contains some 260,000 clones, around nine tenths of which appear only once. The sample consisted of PBMCs or T cells enriched from blood (not recorded which). All receptors derive from a woman aged 18 to 35 who had recovered from COVID-19.

This clone appeared once. V is TRBV28 and J is TRBJ1-2; 9 bases line up with TRBD1. This CDR3 has 15 amino acids. V gave up 4 bases and J gave up 8 bases; unmatched junction bases: 11. The germline CDR1 and CDR2 sequences are MDHEN and SYDVKM. The CDR3 DNA reads TGTGCCAGCAGTTCCTCGGGACAGGGTTTGGGGGGCTACACCTTC. It is translated as CASSSSGQGLGGYTF.

A single count supports this clone. The chain carries TRBV27 and TRBJ1-6; D is ambiguous. There are 14 residues in the CDR3. In germline, CDR1 is MNHEY, CDR2 SMNVEV (reference sequence). The V end lost 2 bases, the J end lost 8 bases, and 10 bases lay between the germline ends. The CDR3 DNA reads TGTGCCAGCAGTTTAGTACGGCTAGATTCACCCCTCCACTTT. Translated: CASSLVRLDSPLHF.

The gene calls are TRBV6-5 and TRBJ2-7; 8 nucleotides align to TRBD1. V lost 7 bases to trimming and J lost 2 bases; unmatched junction nucleotides: 7. Germline CDR1 MNHEY, CDR2 SVGAGI. This CDR3 has 14 residues. CDR3 bases: TGTGCCAGCATCGTCGGACAGGGACCCTACGAGCAGTACTTC. Its protein product is CASIVGQGPYEQYF.

This clone was detected once. V and J are TRBV5-4 and TRBJ1-1; TRBD1 is a possible D gene (5 bases). Trimming removed 4 bases from V and 3 bases from J, with 13 bases in between. CDR1 and CDR2 (germline): SGHNT, YYREEE (reference sequence). The CDR3 runs 14 residues. The chain's CDR3 is CASSTQAGDTEAFF. The CDR3 DNA reads TGTGCCAGCAGCACACAGGCTGGCGACACTGAAGCTTTCTTT.

V gene TRBV28 combines with J gene TRBJ2-5, with 7 bases fitting TRBD1. The CDR3 totals 18 residues. Trimming at V came to 8 bases and at J to 5 bases, leaving 23 bases not matched to a gene. In germline, CDR1 is MDHEN, CDR2 SYDVKM. CDR3 DNA: TGTGCCAGCTACCAGAACCCAGGGACAGAGTCTTCGTGGGAGACCCAGTACTTC. Its protein is CASYQNPGTESSWETQYF.

This chain connects TRBV28 to TRBJ1-4, with a tentative D call TRBD1 (6 bases). Trimming cost V 5 bases and J 12 bases, with 19 bases left between them. The CDR3 has 14 amino acids. Germline V CDR1 and CDR2: MDHEN, SYDVKM. The CDR3, as DNA: TGTGCCAGCAGTCAATTACAGGGTGTTAGTCAACTGTTTTTT. It is translated as CASSQLQGVSQLFF.

The V gene is TRBV29-1, the J gene TRBJ1-5, with 7 nucleotides matching TRBD1. The CDR3 contains 13 residues. Germline V CDR1 and CDR2: SQVTM, ANQGSEA. The ends lost 4 bases at V and 4 bases at J; junction bases unmatched: 4. The DNA for the CDR3 is TGCAGCGTTGGTGACAGGGAGAATCAGCCCCAGCATTTT. It codes for CSVGDRENQPQHF.

DNA of the CDR3: TGTGCCAGCAGCCAAAGGATGGGCGCCTACTACGAGCAGTACTTC. This translates into CASSQRMGAYYEQYF. The chain couples TRBV2 to TRBJ2-7; D ambiguous. Germline CDR1 and CDR2: SNHLY and FYNNEI. The V end lost 6 bases, the J end lost 3 bases, and 18 bases lay between the germline ends. CDR3 size: 15 residues.